A selection of T cell receptor beta chains follows, all from one sample in a study of T cell responses to AZD1222 COVID-19 vaccine. Libraries were prepared by immunoSEQ multiplex PCR; TCRdb keeps only in-frame clonotypes and omits some of them. The table records 57,000 or so clones, roughly four fifths of them present only once. Here the sequenced sample was peripheral blood, taken 28 days after the second AZD1222 dose. The receptors stem from an adult who received the AZD1222 COVID-19 vaccine. Both conserved end residues are part of each CDR3. Each record gives: D gene, J gene, clone size, V gene, CDR3 DNA, CDR3 protein. A D gene is named only where the DNA matches it firmly. The size of a clone is reported for some rows only, either as once, few or many, or as a class for expanded clones.

. | TRBJ1-6 | few | TRBV7-7 | TGTGCCAGCAGACAGAACAGGGTTACGATCCTTACTTATTCACCCCTCCACTTT | CASRQNRVTILTYSPLHF
. | TRBJ2-5 | . | TRBV7-2 | TGTGCCAGCCGACTCCAGCGCCCCTCGGAGACCCAGTACTTC | CASRLQRPSETQYF
. | TRBJ2-1 | . | TRBV27 | TGTGCCAGCAGTGAGCCGGGACGGAGCTCCTACAATGAGCAGTTCTTC | CASSEPGRSSYNEQFF
TRBD1 | TRBJ2-5 | . | TRBV3-1/TRBV3-2 | TGTGCCAGCAGCACTCCGGGACAGTTTGTAACCCAGTACTTC | CASSTPGQFVTQYF
TRBD1 | TRBJ1-4 | few | TRBV15 | TGTGCCACCAGCAGAGAGGCAGGGGGGGCTGAAAAACTGTTTTTT | CATSREAGGAEKLFF
. | TRBJ2-7 | . | TRBV29-1 | TGCAGCGTTGAACGGCAGGGGTCCTACGAGCAGTACTTC | CSVERQGSYEQYF
TRBD1 | TRBJ1-5 | . | TRBV19 | TGTGCCAGTAGTACGGCGGACAGGGCCACTCAGCCCCAGCATTTT | CASSTADRATQPQHF
TRBD1 | TRBJ2-7 | . | TRBV6-5 | TGTGCCAGCAGTTCATTAACAGGGGCCCAGTACTTC | CASSSLTGAQYF
TRBD1 | TRBJ2-7 | . | TRBV6-5 | TGTGCCAGCAGAGAGCGACAGGGACCTTACGAGCAGTACTTC | CASRERQGPYEQYF
. | TRBJ2-1 | . | TRBV21-1 | TGTGCCAGCAGCAAAGGCCGGACTAGCGGGAGTAGGTATGAGCAGTTCTTC | CASSKGRTSGSRYEQFF
TRBD2 | TRBJ2-1 | . | TRBV4-3 | TGCGCCAGCAGCCAAGAATCCAGCGGGATCGGCAATGAGCAGTTCTTC | CASSQESSGIGNEQFF
. | TRBJ2-7 | few | TRBV27 | TGTGCCAGCAGTTTATATCGGACCTCGGCCGAGCAGTACTTC | CASSLYRTSAEQYF
. | TRBJ1-2 | . | TRBV15 | TGTGCCACCAGCAGAGATACAGGGAGAAACTATGGCTACACCTTC | CATSRDTGRNYGYTF